A selection of T cell receptor beta chains follows, all from one sample in a study of blood T cell repertoires in COVID-19. The table came from immunoSEQ multiplex PCR; TCRdb's copy has only in-frame clones and leaves some out. The sample records some 76,000 clones, about nine tenths being singletons. Sequencing used peripheral blood. All receptors derive from a woman between 18 and 30 years old with acute or convalescent COVID-19. Each CDR3 is given with its conserved first and last residue. A D gene is named only where the DNA matches it firmly. Not every row has a clone size; where given, it reads once, few, many or a size class.

.,TRBJ2-5,.,TRBV5-1,TGCGCCAGCAGCTTGGATCAGGGAGGCGTATTGGAGACCCAGTACTTC,CASSLDQGGVLETQYF
.,TRBJ1-1,.,TRBV12-3/TRBV12-4,TGTGCCAGCAGTCGCAGGGAGAACACTGAAGCTTTCTTT,CASSRRENTEAFF
.,TRBJ2-1,.,TRBV12-5,TGTGCTAGTGGTTACAGCGGACTTACGGGAGCCTACAATGAGCAGTTCTTC,CASGYSGLTGAYNEQFF
TRBD1,TRBJ1-2,.,TRBV18,TGTGCCAGCTCACCACGACTAGAGGGGGCTTCTATCTTGGGCTATGGCTACACCTTC,CASSPRLEGASILGYGYTF
TRBD2,TRBJ2-7,.,TRBV7-9,TGTGCCAGCAGCATCGGACGCGGGACTAGCGGGAGGGCGGGTTCCTACGAGCAGTACTTC,CASSIGRGTSGRAGSYEQYF
.,TRBJ2-1,.,TRBV6-6,TGTGCCAGCAGTTACCGGGGTAGCAATGAGCAGTTCTTC,CASSYRGSNEQFF
TRBD2,TRBJ2-1,.,TRBV6-2/TRBV6-3,TGTGCCAGCAGTTACCCGATAGCGGGGGACAATGAGCAGTTCTTC,CASSYPIAGDNEQFF
.,TRBJ1-1,few,TRBV28,TGTGCCAGCAGCAGCGGGAACACTGAAGCTTTCTTT,CASSSGNTEAFF
TRBD1,TRBJ1-6,.,TRBV28,TGTGCCAGCAAGGGGGACAGGGGGCGGTCCTATAATTCACCCCTCCACTTT,CASKGDRGRSYNSPLHF
.,TRBJ2-2,.,TRBV30,TGTGCCTGGAGTTCTGGGGGCTCAGACACCGGGGAGCTGTTTTTT,CAWSSGGSDTGELFF
.,TRBJ1-5,once,TRBV5-5,TGTGCCAGCAGCTTGGCTGTTAGCAATCAGCCCCAGCATTTT,CASSLAVSNQPQHF
TRBD2,TRBJ2-1,.,TRBV4-1,TGCGCCAGCAGCCAGGGACTAGCGGGAAACAATGAGCAGTTCTTC,CASSQGLAGNNEQFF
.,TRBJ1-1,once,TRBV19,TGTGCCAGTAGTATGCGACAGAACACTGAAGCTTTCTTT,CASSMRQNTEAFF
.,TRBJ1-2,.,TRBV7-2,TGTGCCAGCAGCTTAGGACCGTCTAGCTATGGCTACACCTTC,CASSLGPSSYGYTF
TRBD2,TRBJ2-5,large,TRBV6-2/TRBV6-3,TGTGCCAGCAGTTACGCGACTAGCGGGAAAGAGACCCAGTACTTC,CASSYATSGKETQYF
.,TRBJ1-2,.,TRBV5-4,TGTGCCAGCAGCTCTGCGGGGCTGGCTGGCTACACCTTC,CASSSAGLAGYTF
.,TRBJ2-2,.,TRBV3-1/TRBV3-2,TGTGCCAGCAGCCGAGGCCTGGGGACTCCCGCCGGGGAGCTGTTTTTT,CASSRGLGTPAGELFF
.,TRBJ1-6,.,TRBV2,TGTGCCAGCATGGGGCCCATTAATTCACCCCTCCACTTT,CASMGPINSPLHF
.,TRBJ2-7,.,TRBV20-1,TGCAGTGCTAGTCATACCATACAGGGATCCTACGAGCAGTACTTC,CSASHTIQGSYEQYF
TRBD1,TRBJ1-1,.,TRBV19,TGTGCCAGTAGGGCTTGGCATGAGGGGGCTGGCACTGAAGCTTTCTTT,CASRAWHEGAGTEAFF
TRBD1,TRBJ2-1,.,TRBV19,TGTGCCAGTAGTATGAGACAGGGGGGAATTAATGAGCAGTTCTTC,CASSMRQGGINEQFF
TRBD1,TRBJ2-7,.,TRBV7-8,TGTGCCAGCAGCCCCGGAGTCCGGGACAGGGGGTACGAGCAGTACTTC,CASSPGVRDRGYEQYF
TRBD1,TRBJ1-1,.,TRBV9,TGTGCCAGCAGCCAAGACAGGGGCACTGAAGCTTTCTTT,CASSQDRGTEAFF
TRBD2,TRBJ2-7,.,TRBV27,TGTGCCAGCAGTGCTGGGACTAGTACCTACGAGCAGTACTTC,CASSAGTSTYEQYF
.,TRBJ1-4,.,TRBV28,TGTGCCAGCAGGCCTCAGGGAACCGGCGAGGAAAAACTGTTTTTT,CASRPQGTGEEKLFF
.,TRBJ1-3,.,TRBV4-1,TGCGCCAGCAGCCAAGAACTCCGGGGGGGAGTAAACACCATATATTTT,CASSQELRGGVNTIYF
TRBD2,TRBJ2-1,.,TRBV6-2/TRBV6-3,TGTGCCAGCAGCCGGGTTTTGAGCGGCGGGAGCGATGAGCAGTTCTTC,CASSRVLSGGSDEQFF
.,TRBJ2-3,.,TRBV12-5,TGTGCTAGTGGTTTGGTTTCGGTTGCTACAGATACGCAGTATTTT,CASGLVSVATDTQYF
.,TRBJ2-1,.,TRBV6-4,TGTGCCAGCAGTGTTCACCGCGGGGTTAATGAGCAGTTCTTC,CASSVHRGVNEQFF
.,TRBJ2-7,few,TRBV5-1,TGCGCCAGCAGCTTGGCCGAGAGAAGCTACGAGCAGTACTTC,CASSLAERSYEQYF
TRBD2,TRBJ2-4,.,TRBV7-8,TGTGCCAGCAGCTTTTCCGGGACTAGCGGGAGAGAAAACATTCAGTACTTC,CASSFSGTSGRENIQYF
.,TRBJ1-1,medium-sized,TRBV6-5,TGTGCCAGCAGTTACCGAGGTGGCACTGAAGCTTTCTTT,CASSYRGGTEAFF
.,TRBJ1-5,.,TRBV28,TGTGCCAGCGGGCGGGGAAATCAGCCCCAGCATTTT,CASGRGNQPQHF
.,TRBJ2-5,.,TRBV7-9,TGTGCCAGCAGCCCCCGGGGGACTTTTGAAGAGACCCAGTACTTC,CASSPRGTFEETQYF
TRBD2,TRBJ2-1,.,TRBV3-1/TRBV3-2,TGTGCCAGCAGCTCCCGGACTAGCGGGGGGTGGGGGAATGAGCAGTTCTTC,CASSSRTSGGWGNEQFF
.,TRBJ1-2,.,TRBV28,TGTGCCAGCAGTACCGCCGGCACAGGGAACTATGGCTACACCTTC,CASSTAGTGNYGYTF
.,TRBJ2-1,.,TRBV3-1/TRBV3-2,TGTGCCAGCAGCCAAGGACTCTACAATGAGCAGTTCTTC,CASSQGLYNEQFF
.,TRBJ2-3,.,TRBV11-2,TGTGCCAGCAGCTTACCAGGGAGGCCTACGCAGTATTTT,CASSLPGRPTQYF
.,TRBJ1-4,.,TRBV15,TGTGCCACCAGCAGTGTCGGAAACAGTTGGGAAAAACTGTTTTTT,CATSSVGNSWEKLFF
TRBD1,TRBJ2-5,.,TRBV5-1,TGCGCCAGCAGCACAATCCATTTGACAGGGGAAGAGACCCAGTACTTC,CASSTIHLTGEETQYF